This T cell receptor beta chain was observed in a study of CD4 and CD8 cells across lung adenocarcinoma regions. TCRdb redid the calling of the PCR reads with MiXCR, one entry per CDR3 protein. The table has 16,000 or so distinct CDR3 sequences, 55% seen once. The germline gives CDR1 MGHDK, CDR2 SYGVNS. The ends were cut back, 3 bases at V and 4 bases at J, with 18 bases in the middle. CDR3 length equals 16 residues. The rearrangement links TRBV25-1 to TRBJ1-1; D is uncertain. The specimen was CD8+ T cells from the center of a lung tumor. This TCR was recovered from a female donor with lung adenocarcinoma. The CD4 and CD8 labels of this study may be unreliable. The CDR3: CASSDSERGEFTEAFF. CDR3 DNA sequence: TGTGCCAGCAGTGATTCGGAGCGAGGTGAGTTCACTGAAGCTTTCTTT.